A selection of T cell receptor beta chains follows, all from one sample in a study of Graves' ophthalmopathy and Graves' hyperthyroidism. Each CDR3 protein is one row after TCRdb ran MiXCR on the multiplex PCR reads. The sample contains approximately 1.2 million distinct CDR3 sequences, about two fifths of which appear only once. Sequencing was performed on peripheral blood or thyroid tissue (not recorded which). All receptors derive from an adult man with Graves' hyperthyroidism. The CDR3 runs from the conserved cysteine through the conserved F or W. D genes are given only for firm matches. Some rows mark clone size as missing; the rest say once, few, many or name a class of expanded clone.

V gene,clone size,J gene,D gene,CDR3 DNA,CDR3 protein
TRBV7-2,-,TRBJ2-7,-,TGTGCCAGCAACCCTCAGGGGGGGAACCTTGACTCCTACGAGCAGTACTTC,CASNPQGGNLDSYEQYF
TRBV19,many,TRBJ1-4,-,TGTGCCAGTACCCCCACTCTGTGGGCGGGGAGTGAAAAACTGTTTTTT,CASTPTLWAGSEKLFF
TRBV20-1,-,TRBJ2-7,-,TGCAGTGCTAGCGCTCCAGGGTTCGAAGAGCAGCACTTC,CSASAPGFEEQHF
TRBV6-2/TRBV6-3,-,TRBJ2-7,-,TGTGCCAGCAGAGCTGACAGCCCCTACGAGCAGTACTTC,CASRADSPYEQYF
TRBV20-1,many,TRBJ1-2,-,TGCAGTGCCCGCGGGGTTCGGGGCAGCTACACCTTC,CSARGVRGSYTF
TRBV10-3,-,TRBJ2-5,-,TGTGCCAGCGGACAGGGGACTAGGGCCCAGTACTTC,CASGQGTRAQYF
TRBV3-1,-,TRBJ1-3,-,TGTGCCAGCAGCCAAGGGCGGTTAGCTGGAAACACCATATATTTT,CASSQGRLAGNTIYF
TRBV10-3,-,TRBJ2-7,TRBD2,TGTGCCATCAGTGTCCCTGGCGGGGGGCGGGGCGAGCAGTACTTC,CAISVPGGGRGEQYF
TRBV29-1,-,TRBJ1-3,-,TGCAGCGTTGAAGATCGGGGACGGAACTCTGGAAACACCATATATTTT,CSVEDRGRNSGNTIYF
TRBV15,-,TRBJ1-1,-,TGTGCCACCAGCAGAGCTACAGGGAATCCGAACACTGAAGCTTTCTTT,CATSRATGNPNTEAFF
TRBV5-1,few,TRBJ1-1,-,TGCGCCACCAAAGTCCTCCATGAGAACACTGAAGCTTTCTTT,CATKVLHENTEAFF
TRBV7-3,few,TRBJ2-2,-,TGTGCCAGCTCGGGCGATCCAGCGGCCACCGGGGAGCTGTTTTTT,CASSGDPAATGELFF
TRBV20-1,many,TRBJ1-3,TRBD1,TGCAGTGCTAGCGGACAGGACTCTGGAAACACCATATATTTT,CSASGQDSGNTIYF
TRBV19,many,TRBJ1-6,TRBD1,TGTGCCAGTCTGGCGGACAGGGGAAATAATTCACCCCTCCACTTT,CASLADRGNNSPLHF
TRBV7-2,-,TRBJ2-7,-,TGTGCCAGCAGGGGGGAATACGAGCAGTACTTC,CASRGEYEQYF
TRBV4-2,-,TRBJ1-4,-,TGTGCCAGCAGCCAGTCTAGCAGGTCTGAGGGAAAACTGTTTTTT,CASSQSSRSEGKLFF
TRBV12-3/TRBV12-4,-,TRBJ2-7,TRBD2,TGTGCCAGCAGTTTAGGAGCTAGCGGGGATAGCGAGCAGTACTTC,CASSLGASGDSEQYF
TRBV29-1,-,TRBJ2-7,TRBD2,TGCAGCGCAGAAACGGGACTAGCGGGCTCCTACGAGCAGTACTTC,CSAETGLAGSYEQYF
TRBV7-3,-,TRBJ1-6,-,TGTGCCAGCAGGCCAGGGAGTTGGACCTATAATTCACCCCTCCACTTT,CASRPGSWTYNSPLHF
TRBV4-3,many,TRBJ1-3,TRBD1,TGCGCCAGCAGCCAAGGGACAGGCTCTGGAAACACCATATATTTT,CASSQGTGSGNTIYF
TRBV5-1,few,TRBJ1-2,-,TGCGCCAGCAAAGCCGGGACGGGGCAGAATCCTAACTATGGCTACACCTTC,CASKAGTGQNPNYGYTF
TRBV7-9,-,TRBJ2-7,TRBD1,TGTGCCAGCAGCAACAAAGGGACAGGGGGCGAGCAGTACTTC,CASSNKGTGGEQYF
TRBV10-3,-,TRBJ2-7,-,TGTGCCATCAGGCCAGGGAGCGCAGGAGTGAATGAGCAGTACTTC,CAIRPGSAGVNEQYF
TRBV24-1,many,TRBJ2-2,-,TGTGCCACCAGTGATTTGCAGACCGGGGAGCTGTTTTTT,CATSDLQTGELFF
TRBV20-1,-,TRBJ2-7,TRBD1,TGCAGTGCTAGGGGGAACCGTGGACAGGGGGCGCGGGCCTCGCACGAGCAGTGCTTC,CSARGNRGQGARASHEQCF
TRBV30,-,TRBJ2-7,TRBD1,TGTGCCTGGAGTGTATCGCTGGACAGGCCCACCTACGAGCAGTACTTC,CAWSVSLDRPTYEQYF
TRBV9,few,TRBJ1-6,-,TGTGCCAGCAGCGTAGGAGGGCAGGATTCACCCCTCCACTTT,CASSVGGQDSPLHF
TRBV6-5,-,TRBJ1-1,-,TGTGCCATCAGTGAGCCGGGACTGGGGGTCTCTGAAGCTTTCTTT,CAISEPGLGVSEAFF
TRBV7-2,few,TRBJ1-2,TRBD1,TGTGCCAGCAGTCCGAGTATAGGACAGGCTAACTATGGCTACACCTTC,CASSPSIGQANYGYTF
TRBV7-9,many,TRBJ2-7,TRBD1,TGCGCCAGCAGCAGCCGGGACAGAACCTACGAGCAGTACTTC,CASSSRDRTYEQYF
TRBV19,few,TRBJ2-7,-,TGTGCCAGTAGTACCCCGGGACGTAGATCCTACGAGCAGTACTTC,CASSTPGRRSYEQYF
TRBV20-1,many,TRBJ1-2,-,TGCAGTGCTAGACCGAGGAGGCAGGGCGGCTACACCTTC,CSARPRRQGGYTF